This is a list of T cell receptor beta chains from one sample in a study of cytomegalovirus exposure and HLA in healthy donors. Clones were read by immunoSEQ multiplex PCR, and TCRdb kept only the in-frame ones, dropping some. The table shows about 130,000 clones, with 8.5% to 10% occurring only once. The source material was PBMCs. These receptors all come from a man aged 45-65 years in good health and CMV-seronegative. Both conserved end residues are part of each CDR3. A D gene is named only where the DNA matches it firmly. Rows give clone size only sometimes, using once, few, many, or a class for an expanded clone.

-,TRBJ1-5,few,TRBV19,TGTGCCAGCAGCGGGAGGTGGGGTCAGCCCCAGCATTTT,CASSGRWGQPQHF
TRBD2,TRBJ2-1,few,TRBV4-2,TGTGCCAGCAGCCAGGGAGGGGTAGCTTCGTACAATGAGCAGTTCTTC,CASSQGGVASYNEQFF
-,TRBJ2-7,few,TRBV27,TGTGCCAGCAGTTTATCGACCCCGACGGCGACAACCTACGAGCAGTACTTC,CASSLSTPTATTYEQYF
TRBD1,TRBJ2-3,few,TRBV29-1,TGCAGCGCGACAGGGGTGGCCGATACGCAGTATTTT,CSATGVADTQYF
-,TRBJ2-2,few,TRBV30,TGTGCCTGTGAGGGAAGTGGAAGCCCGAGGGCCGGGGAGCTGTTTTTT,CACEGSGSPRAGELFF
-,TRBJ1-4,few,TRBV11-2,TGTGCCAGCAGCTTAGACAGGGCCAATGAAAAACTGTTTTTT,CASSLDRANEKLFF
TRBD2,TRBJ2-2,few,TRBV2,TGTGCCAGCAGGAGGACTAGCGGGAGTCCCGGGGAGCTGTTTTTT,CASRRTSGSPGELFF
TRBD2,TRBJ2-1,few,TRBV7-9,TGTGCCAGCAGCTTAGGGACTAGCGTGAACAATGAGCAGTTCTTC,CASSLGTSVNNEQFF
TRBD1,TRBJ2-1,few,TRBV5-4,TGTGCCAGCAGACCTCGGACAGGTTACGATGAGCAGTTCTTC,CASRPRTGYDEQFF
-,TRBJ2-1,-,TRBV29-1,TGCAGCGTTGGGAGGGATACCTACAATGAGCAGTTCTTC,CSVGRDTYNEQFF
TRBD1,TRBJ1-1,few,TRBV18,TGTGCCAGCTCAGTCGGGACAGGGGCGAACACTGAAGCTTTCTTT,CASSVGTGANTEAFF
-,TRBJ1-1,-,TRBV5-1,TGCGCCAGCAGCGGGCGGGGGGGCGCGGGTGAAGCTTTCTTT,CASSGRGGAGEAFF
TRBD2,TRBJ2-1,-,TRBV19,TGTGCCAGTAGTCCGACTAGCGGCCTTTTCAATGAGCAGTTCTTC,CASSPTSGLFNEQFF
TRBD1,TRBJ1-1,-,TRBV5-8,TGTGCCAGCAGCGTCGGACAGGTGAACACTGAAGCTTTCTTT,CASSVGQVNTEAFF
-,TRBJ2-7,few,TRBV29-1,TGCAGCGTTGAAGATCCGGAGGGCCGCTACGAGCAGTACTTC,CSVEDPEGRYEQYF
TRBD2,TRBJ2-3,-,TRBV7-8,TGTGCCAGCAGCTACAGGACTAGCGGGAGAACTGATACGCAGTATTTT,CASSYRTSGRTDTQYF
TRBD2,TRBJ2-7,-,TRBV5-4,TGTGCCAGCAGTGCTAGCGGGAGGGCCTACGAGCAGTACTTC,CASSASGRAYEQYF
-,TRBJ2-7,few,TRBV15,TGTGCCACCAGCAGAGGGGTTCAGGGGACCCACGAGCAGTACTTC,CATSRGVQGTHEQYF
-,TRBJ2-1,few,TRBV6-5,TGTGCCAGCAGTTCTTTCCCTACAGGAGACAATGAGCAGTTCTTC,CASSSFPTGDNEQFF
-,TRBJ2-3,once,TRBV29-1,TGCAGCGTTCCTTTATATAATTCGGCAGATACGCAGTATTTT,CSVPLYNSADTQYF
TRBD2,TRBJ2-5,few,TRBV7-2,TGTGCCAGCAGCCCCCAAGCGGGAGTCCAAGAGACCCAGTACTTC,CASSPQAGVQETQYF
-,TRBJ2-2,few,TRBV2,TGTGCCAGTCATTCACGGTCGGAGGGGACCGGGGAGCTGTTTTTT,CASHSRSEGTGELFF
-,TRBJ2-7,few,TRBV10-1,TGCGCCAGCAGTGAACGTCGGGGTTACGAGCAGTACTTC,CASSERRGYEQYF
-,TRBJ1-6,many,TRBV5-4,TGTGCCAGCAGCTCCGTGTCGGATTCACCCCTCCACTTT,CASSSVSDSPLHF
TRBD1,TRBJ2-6,-,TRBV6-1,TGTGCCAGCAGTGATCGGGGACAGGGACATCCTGGGGCCAACGTCCTGACTTTC,CASSDRGQGHPGANVLTF
TRBD1,TRBJ2-1,-,TRBV2,TGTGCCAGCAATTCCGGGACAGGGGTCGGGAATGAGCAGTTCTTC,CASNSGTGVGNEQFF
-,TRBJ1-1,few,TRBV4-2,TGTGCCAGCAGCCAAGATCGAGGGGGAATGAACACTGAAGCTTTCTTT,CASSQDRGGMNTEAFF
-,TRBJ1-1,-,TRBV5-6,TGTGCCAGCAGCTTGGTCGGAGGGAACACTGAAGCTTTCTTT,CASSLVGGNTEAFF
-,TRBJ2-5,once,TRBV10-3,TGTGCCATCAGGGGAGGGGGAGGGCCGGGGGAGACCCAGTACTTC,CAIRGGGGPGETQYF
-,TRBJ1-4,few,TRBV6-5,TGTGCCAGCAGTTACTCGAATGCCGCAGGGAACGAAAAACTGTTTTTT,CASSYSNAAGNEKLFF
-,TRBJ2-7,few,TRBV30,TGTGCCTGGTCCACAGGGACATACGAGCAGTACTTC,CAWSTGTYEQYF
TRBD1,TRBJ2-1,-,TRBV6-1,TGTGCCAGTACCCAGGACAGGACCTACAATGAGCAGTTCTTC,CASTQDRTYNEQFF
-,TRBJ1-2,few,TRBV19,TGTGCCAGTAGTATACCCCCACGAGATGGCTACACCTTC,CASSIPPRDGYTF
-,TRBJ2-1,few,TRBV19,TGTGCCAGTGCGGGTAGCTCCTACAATGAGCAGTTCTTC,CASAGSSYNEQFF
-,TRBJ1-1,many,TRBV9,TGTGCCAGCAGCGTAGCAGGGGAGGGCGGTGAAGCTTTCTTT,CASSVAGEGGEAFF
TRBD2,TRBJ2-1,-,TRBV2,TGTGCCAGCAGTGAAGAATCGGCTAGCGGGGGACTCAATGAGCAGTTCTTC,CASSEESASGGLNEQFF
TRBD1,TRBJ1-2,-,TRBV19,TGTGCCAGTAGTATAGATCTCTCTCAGGACAGGGTCTATGGCTACACCTTC,CASSIDLSQDRVYGYTF
-,TRBJ2-5,-,TRBV6-1,TGTGCCAGCAGTGAAGTGATTGCGGAGACCCAGTACTTC,CASSEVIAETQYF
TRBD1,TRBJ2-5,few,TRBV10-3,TGTGCCATCAGTGAGTCGAGCGCAGGGGGTTGGGAGACCCAGTACTTC,CAISESSAGGWETQYF
TRBD1,TRBJ1-2,medium-sized,TRBV5-1,TGCGCCAGCAGCTTGGGAACGGACAGGGGTGTCTATGGCTACACCTTC,CASSLGTDRGVYGYTF
TRBD2,TRBJ2-1,few,TRBV2,TGTGCCAGCAGCGCTCGAGGGACTAGTGTCAACAATGAGCAGTTCTTC,CASSARGTSVNNEQFF